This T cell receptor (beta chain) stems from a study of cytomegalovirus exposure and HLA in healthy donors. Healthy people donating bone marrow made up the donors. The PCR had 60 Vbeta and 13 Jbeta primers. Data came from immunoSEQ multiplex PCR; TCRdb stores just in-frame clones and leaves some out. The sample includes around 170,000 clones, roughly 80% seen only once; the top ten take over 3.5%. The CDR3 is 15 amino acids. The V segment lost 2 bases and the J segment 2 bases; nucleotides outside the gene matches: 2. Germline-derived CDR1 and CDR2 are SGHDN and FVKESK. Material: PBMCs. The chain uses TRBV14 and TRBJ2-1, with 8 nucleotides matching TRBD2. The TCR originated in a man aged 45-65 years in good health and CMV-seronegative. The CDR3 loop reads CASSQIGGAYNEQFF. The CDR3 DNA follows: TGTGCCAGCAGCCAAATCGGGGGGGCCTACAATGAGCAGTTCTTC.